Described below is a single T cell receptor (beta chain) sequence and its context. Sequenced by immunoSEQ multiplex PCR; TCRdb stores in-frame clones only, minus some. The table shows approximately 150,000 clones, with under 85% occurring only once. The data stem from a study of blood T cell repertoires in COVID-19. Per germline, CDR1 SGHDN and CDR2 FVKESK. The CDR3 totals 16 residues. The V segment lost 3 bases and the J segment 3 bases; nucleotides outside the gene matches: 8. The chain carries TRBV14 and TRBJ2-3; 8 bases fit TRBD2. The receptor was derived from a human donor in a cohort sampled during active COVID-19. Sequencing was done on a sample of peripheral blood. The CDR3 here is CASSHLLAGITDTQYF. CDR3 DNA: TGTGCCAGCAGCCATCTGTTAGCGGGAATTACAGATACGCAGTATTTT.